This T cell receptor beta chain derives from a study of beta chain features in type 1 diabetes. Unmatched junction bases numbered 11, after V lost 2 bases and J lost 8 bases. Germline lookup yields CDR1 MNHEY and CDR2 SVGAGI. There are 15 residues in the CDR3. Details on this clone: The antigen is undetermined.

Study-wide findings and caveats: TCRB CDR3 length was moderately but significantly reduced in all four CD4+ subsets of Type 1 diabetes patients.

The isolated RNA, all of it, was reverse transcribed, so expressed TCRB transcripts were what got sequenced. Assay used: immunoSEQ multiplex PCR; TCRdb lists only in-frame clones, some missing. This sample has about 180,000 clones, with about 13% found just once. The TCR sequence derives from a woman under 30 in good health. The sample was central memory CD4+ T cells from blood. This chain uses TRBV6-5 with TRBJ1-1; 7 bases map to TRBD1. CDR3: CASSYPGVRGSEAFF. The CDR3 nucleotides are TGTGCCAGCAGTTACCCCGGCGTCAGGGGGTCGGAAGCTTTCTTT.